Listed here are 26 T cell receptor beta chains from one sample, sequenced in a study of T cell responses to AZD1222 COVID-19 vaccine. Measured with immunoSEQ multiplex PCR; TCRdb has only the in-frame clones, and not every one. The sample consists of some 120,000 clones, roughly 88% of them appearing once. This specimen was peripheral blood, taken on day 0 of AZD1222 vaccination. Receptor source: an adult in good health.

This clone was counted a single time. V gene TRBV15 combines with J gene TRBJ1-2, with D possibly being TRBD1 (6 bases). Germline CDR1 and CDR2: LNHNV and YYDKDF (reference sequence). Trimming stripped 3 bases from V and 1 base from J, with 9 bases between. The CDR3 runs to 14 residues. CDR3 nucleotides: TGTGCCACCAGCAGGGGGGCTGATAACTATGGCTACACCTTC. Translation: CATSRGADNYGYTF.

This chain connects TRBV27 to TRBJ2-1, with D unresolved. CDR1 is MNHEY, CDR2 SMNVEV, per germline (reference sequence). This CDR3 comprises 11 residues. V lost 2 bases and J lost 14, with 10 bases in between. The CDR3 DNA sequence: TGTGCCAGCAGTTTAGGGTCTAAGGAGTTCTTC. The encoded protein is CASSLGSKEFF.

The chain links TRBV5-8 to TRBJ2-7; weak D call: TRBD2 (6 bases). Germline lookup yields CDR1 SGHTS and CDR2 YDEGEE. The CDR3 is 14 residues long. The V end lost 3 bases, the J end lost 2 bases, and 12 bases lay between the germline ends. CDR3 region: CASSSGLSTYEQYF. The CDR3 DNA reads as TGTGCCAGCAGCTCGGGACTTTCCACCTACGAGCAGTACTTC.

The V and J genes are TRBV7-2 and TRBJ1-1; D is ambiguous. The V end was cut by 1 base, the J end by 6 bases, with 18 bases between. The CDR3 is 16 residues long. Germline V gene lookup returns CDR1 SGHTA and CDR2 FQGNSA. The CDR3 DNA follows: TGTGCCAGCAGCTTAGAGATTTGGAGGGAAGGGTCTGAAGCTTTCTTT. This sequence encodes CASSLEIWREGSEAFF.

The V call is TRBV7-2, the J call TRBJ2-2; D is tentatively TRBD1 or TRBD2 (5 bases each). The CDR3 consists of 15 residues. Trimming stripped 5 bases from V and 6 bases from J, with 16 bases between. Germline V lookup: CDR1 SGHTA, CDR2 FQGNSA. The CDR3 is CASSPDRLRAGELFF. The CDR3 bases are TGTGCCAGCAGCCCCGACAGACTGAGGGCCGGGGAGCTGTTTTTT. The full variable domain, its missing parts supplied by reference TRBV7-2 and TRBJ2-2, is GAGVSQSPSNKVTEKGKDVELRCDPISGHTALYWYRQSLGQGLEFLIYFQGNSAPDKSGLPSDRFSAERTGGSVSTLTIQRTQQEDSAVYLCASSPDRLRAGELFFGEGSRLTVL.

This chain links TRBV25-1 with TRBJ1-4, with 7 bases identical to TRBD1. Germline trimming cut 5 bases from V and 0 bases from J; bases unmatched to any gene: 6. The V gene's germline CDR1 is MGHDK and CDR2 SYGVNS. The CDR3 is 16 amino acids. CDR3 sequence reads: CASSPGRGPTNEKLFF. The CDR3 DNA reads TGTGCCAGCAGTCCGGGGAGGGGGCCAACTAATGAAAAACTGTTTTTT.

This clone occurred a few times. DNA for the CDR3: TGTGCCAGCAGTTTAATCGGACAGGGGGCGGGCTACACCTTC. This encodes CASSLIGQGAGYTF. V gene TRBV6-5 combines with J gene TRBJ1-2; 11 bases align to TRBD1. The CDR3 covers 14 residues. CDR1 MNHEY and CDR2 SVGAGI come from the germline V gene. V dropped 4 bases and J dropped 8; count of bases not matched to a gene: 6.

The chain combines TRBV29-1 with TRBJ2-7, with TRBD1 matching 8 bases. V dropped 6 bases and J dropped 1; count of bases not matched to a gene: 8. The CDR3 runs 14 residues. CDR1 is SQVTM, CDR2 ANQGSEA, per germline. DNA for the CDR3: TGCAGCGTAATTAGAACAGGGGGATCCTACGAGCAGTACTTC. Protein product: CSVIRTGGSYEQYF.

Details on this clone: The junction departs from germline at one end; a sequencing error may be responsible. This chain joins TRBV20-1 and TRBJ1-6; D is possibly TRBD1 (6 bases). The CDR3 totals 8 residues. Germline V gene sequence: CDR1 DFQATT, CDR2 SNEGSKA (reference sequence). DNA for the CDR3: TGCAGTGCTATAGGACAGAACTTT. This gives the protein CSAIGQNF.

The chain is built from TRBV19 and TRBJ1-2; D gene ambiguous. CDR3 size: 12 residues. V was clipped by 2 bases and J by 7 bases, with 8 bases between them. Germline CDR1 is LNHDA and CDR2 is SQIVND (reference sequence). The CDR3 spells CASSIWGGGYTF. The CDR3 DNA sequence: TGTGCCAGTAGTATATGGGGTGGTGGCTACACCTTC.

CDR3 sequence (DNA): TGTGCCAGCAGCTCTAAGACTAGCGGGGGGCAGAGCTCCTACGAGCAGTACTTC. Residues: CASSSKTSGGQSSYEQYF. The gene calls are TRBV7-9 and TRBJ2-7; 13 bases map to TRBD2. J gave up 0 bases and V 4 bases, and 9 bases lay outside the gene matches. The CDR3 consists of 18 residues. CDR1 and CDR2 from the germline V gene are SEHNR and FQNEAQ (reference sequence).

This clone is a singleton in its sample. The chain links TRBV4-3 to TRBJ2-1; D might be TRBD2 (6 bases). Germline V gene sequence: CDR1 LGHNA, CDR2 YSLEER. The V gene lost 0 bases and the J gene lost 9 bases, with 15 bases spanning the gap. The CDR3 totals 15 residues. This CDR3 is CASSQDAREAGEQFF. The CDR3 region has the DNA TGCGCCAGCAGCCAAGATGCCCGGGAAGCGGGTGAGCAGTTCTTC.

This chain links TRBV5-1 with TRBJ1-3; D is ambiguous. This CDR3 contains 17 residues. V was pared by 0 bases and J by 0 bases, with 13 bases between. In germline, CDR1 is SGHRS, CDR2 YFSETQ. The CDR3 here is CASSLDPSSLSGNTIYF. As DNA, the CDR3 is TGCGCCAGCAGCTTGGATCCCTCATCCCTCTCTGGAAACACCATATATTTT.

The gene calls are TRBV3-1 (or the pseudogene TRBV3-2) and TRBJ2-7; no clear D. In germline, CDR1 is LGHDT, CDR2 YNNKEL (reference sequence). This CDR3 has 11 amino acids. V was cut by 3 bases and J by 4 bases, with 4 bases left in between. The CDR3 sequence: CASSHSYEQYF. The CDR3, as DNA: TGTGCCAGCAGCCATTCGTACGAGCAGTACTTC.

The chain couples TRBV12-3 or TRBV12-4 to TRBJ2-7; D is perhaps TRBD1 (6 bases). This CDR3 contains 13 residues. Trimming pared 6 bases from V and 7 bases from J, leaving 16 bases between. As DNA, the CDR3 is TGTGCCAGCAGCCGAGGACAGCCGCGAGAGCAGTACTTC. Translating gives CASSRGQPREQYF.

In this sample, this clone turned up once. The rearrangement links TRBV4-2 to TRBJ1-2; D is unclear. Germline loops: CDR1 LGHNA, CDR2 YNFKEQ. This CDR3 has 13 residues. V was pared by 0 bases and J by 4 bases, with 6 bases between. For the CDR3, the DNA is TGTGCCAGCAGCCAAGATCTGATCTATGGCTACACCTTC. It translates to CASSQDLIYGYTF.

The V call is TRBV12-3 or TRBV12-4, the J call TRBJ1-2, with D possibly TRBD1 on 6 matching bases. V lost 4 bases and J 7 bases, leaving 13 bases between the germline ends. The CDR3 is 13 amino acids. The CDR3 DNA reads TGTGCCAGCAGTTCTTATCGGGGGCTTGGCTACACCTTC. Translating it yields CASSSYRGLGYTF.

Only a few counts were recorded for this clone. This rearrangement joins TRBV6-5 to TRBJ2-1; maybe TRBD2 (7 bases). Trimming shortened V by 2 bases and J by 9 bases, and 17 bases separated the two germline ends. Germline loops: CDR1 MNHEY, CDR2 SVGAGI. The CDR3 runs 15 residues. The CDR3 coding sequence is TGTGCCAGCAGTTACGGGGGGGGCGTAAGTCGTGAGCAGTTCTTC. It encodes CASSYGGGVSREQFF.

The genes are TRBV3-1 (or the pseudogene TRBV3-2) and TRBJ1-5; maybe TRBD1 (6 bases). Germline loops: CDR1 LGHDT, CDR2 YNNKEL (reference sequence). The CDR3 length is 15 residues. Trimming shortened V by 1 base and J by 3 bases, and 10 bases separated the two germline ends. CDR3 sequence reads: CASSQGGGYNQPQHF. CDR3 DNA sequence: TGTGCCAGCAGCCAAGGGGGGGGCTACAATCAGCCCCAGCATTTT.

The chain recombines TRBV24-1 with TRBJ1-1; a weak D match, TRBD1 (5 bases). The germline CDR1 and CDR2 sequences are KGHDR and SFDVKD. The germline V and J ends were trimmed by 7 bases and 6 bases, with 8 bases remaining between them. The CDR3 has 11 amino acids. This chain's CDR3 is CATSQGPEAFF. Written as DNA, the CDR3 is TGTGCCACCAGCCAGGGCCCTGAAGCTTTCTTT.

J is TRBJ1-2 and V is TRBV6-5; maybe TRBD1 (5 bases). The CDR3 is made up of 15 amino acids. The ends were cut back, 0 bases at V and 1 base at J, with 9 bases in the middle. Germline CDR1 reads MNHEY; CDR2 reads SVGAGI. The CDR3 DNA is TGTGCCAGCAGTTACTCGCCAGGGAATAACTATGGCTACACCTTC. Protein sequence: CASSYSPGNNYGYTF.

The rearrangement links TRBV4-3 to TRBJ2-1; TRBD2 aligns across 11 bases. The V and J ends lost 0 bases and 10 bases, in that order; junction bases with no gene match: 17. CDR1 is LGHNA and CDR2 is YSLEER in the germline V gene. CDR3 length: 19 amino acids. As DNA, the CDR3 is TGCGCCAGCAGCCAAGATATAGTCTTAACTAGCGGGGGTCCAGGGGAGCAGTTCTTC. This encodes CASSQDIVLTSGGPGEQFF.

The genes are TRBV24-1 and TRBJ2-2, with D uncertain. V shed 4 bases and J shed 8 bases, with 10 bases lying between them. Germline V lookup: CDR1 KGHDR, CDR2 SFDVKD. The CDR3 length is 13 residues. Here the CDR3 DNA reads TGTGCCACCAGTGACCCCGGGTCGGGGGAGCTGTTTTTT. Translated, it gives CATSDPGSGELFF.

This clone was counted a few times. The rearrangement joins TRBV7-8 to TRBJ2-3; no clear D gene. The CDR3 length is 14 residues. The germline V gene encodes CDR1 SGHVS and CDR2 FQNEAQ. The germline V and J ends were trimmed by 5 bases and 6 bases, with 15 bases remaining between them. The CDR3 DNA reads TGTGCCAGCAGCGAATTTATTACCCGGGATACGCAGTATTTT. Translation gives CASSEFITRDTQYF.

The genes are TRBV7-9 and TRBJ2-3; TRBD2 matches at 7 bases. V lost 6 bases and J lost 1; bases outside the gene matches: 13. Germline CDR1 and CDR2: SEHNR and FQNEAQ (reference sequence). The CDR3 contains 17 residues. The CDR3 DNA reads TGTGCCAGCAGATCGTTATTTTCGGCGGGGGGCACAGATACGCAGTATTTT. It encodes CASRSLFSAGGTDTQYF. The whole variable domain, filled in from reference TRBV7-9 and TRBJ2-3, reads DTGVSQNPRHKITKRGQNVTFRCDPISEHNRLYWYRQTLGQGPEFLTYFQNEAQLEKSRLLSDRFSAERPKGSFSTLEIQRTEQGDSAMYLCASRSLFSAGGTDTQYFGPGTRLTVL.

The DNA for the CDR3 is TGTGCCAGCAGCCAATCGATCGCCGGTCAGCCCCAGCATTTT. Translating gives CASSQSIAGQPQHF. V is TRBV3-1 (or the pseudogene TRBV3-2) and J is TRBJ1-5; no definite D call. Per the germline V gene, CDR1 is LGHDT and CDR2 is YNNKEL (reference sequence). The CDR3 length is 14 residues. V was trimmed by 2 bases and J by 6 bases, leaving 11 bases between them.